This T cell receptor beta chain was recovered during a study of OX40 agonist ivuxolimab in advanced cancers. Germline V gene lookup returns CDR1 LNHDA and CDR2 SQIVND (reference sequence). This CDR3 is 14 amino acids long. V lost 1 base and J lost 6; bases outside the gene matches: 3. Repertoires were generated with immunoSEQ multiplex PCR, while TCRdb's copy carries only in-frame clones and drops some. The repertoire holds 50,000 or so clones, with around 89% as singletons. The source material was CD4+ or CD8+ T cells sorted from blood, sampled in a trial of the OX40 agonist ivuxolimab. The V gene is TRBV19, the J gene TRBJ2-3; 8 positions match TRBD2. This clonotype originated in an adult with an advanced solid tumor such as melanoma, head and neck, liver or kidney cancer. The CDR3 DNA reads TGTGCCAGTAGTATAGCGGGGGGGACGGATACGCAGTATTTT. Its translation is CASSIAGGTDTQYF.